Below are 30 T cell receptor beta chains sequenced from a single sample in a study of cytomegalovirus exposure and HLA in healthy donors. A multiplex PCR was run with 60 Vbeta primers and 13 Jbeta primers. Profiled with immunoSEQ multiplex PCR; TCRdb holds only in-frame clones, not every one. The data hold about 150,000 clones, with around 79% observed a single time. The sample taken for sequencing was PBMCs. All receptors come from a woman aged 25 to 39 in good health and CMV-seronegative.

This clone is a singleton in its sample. The V call is TRBV11-2, the J call TRBJ1-5, with TRBD1 matching 9 bases. Germline CDR1 and CDR2: SGHAT and FQNNGV. There are 16 residues in the CDR3. V lost 5 bases and J lost 1; bases outside the gene matches: 6. The CDR3 protein is CASSLGTGRSNQPQHF. CDR3 sequence (DNA): TGTGCCAGCAGCCTGGGGACAGGGAGGAGCAATCAGCCCCAGCATTTT.

This CDR3 is CASSPGGGNEKLFF. DNA of the CDR3: TGTGCCAGCAGCCCAGGGGGCGGGAATGAAAAACTGTTTTTT. The rearrangement joins TRBV9 to TRBJ1-4, with TRBD1 matching over 8 bases. The germline gives CDR1 SGDLS, CDR2 YYNGEE. After removal of 4 bases from V and 5 bases from J, the junction contained 4 bases not matched to a gene. This CDR3 region has 14 residues.

Only one count was recorded for this clone. This chain uses TRBV6-1 with TRBJ2-7; D may be TRBD1 (6 bases). Between the trimmed V and J ends, which lost 2 bases and 4 bases, there was a span of 9 bases. The CDR3 runs to 13 residues. Germline-derived CDR1 and CDR2 are MNHNS and SASEGT. CDR3 nucleotides: TGTGCCAGCAGTGAAAACAGGGCGTACGAGCAGTACTTC. As protein: CASSENRAYEQYF.

This clone was observed a few times. The V and J genes are TRBV4-2 and TRBJ2-1, with TRBD2 identical over 7 bases. The CDR3 runs 15 residues. The V gene end was trimmed by 0 bases and the J gene end by 3 bases; junction bases not matched to a gene: 2. Germline V CDR1 and CDR2: LGHNA, YNFKEQ. The CDR3 region is CASSQEGGGYNEQFF. CDR3 bases: TGTGCCAGCAGCCAAGAGGGGGGGGGCTACAATGAGCAGTTCTTC.

There are a few counts of this clone. The chain uses TRBV7-8 and TRBJ1-1, with D unresolved. Germline lookup yields CDR1 SGHVS and CDR2 FQNEAQ. Trimming removed 7 bases from V and 6 bases from J, with 21 bases in between. The CDR3 is 15 residues long. For the CDR3, the DNA is TGTGCCAGCAACCACCGGCGGGGTGGAAACCCTGAAGCTTTCTTT. It yields the protein CASNHRRGGNPEAFF.

The rearrangement uses TRBV19 and TRBJ1-1; 10 nucleotides match TRBD1. There are 16 residues in the CDR3. The trim removed 5 bases at V and 1 base at J, leaving 7 bases unmatched. Germline-derived CDR1 and CDR2 are LNHDA and SQIVND (reference sequence). CDR3 nucleotide sequence: TGTGCCAGTAGTGCGGACAGGGGGATCGCGAACACTGAAGCTTTCTTT. Its translation is CASSADRGIANTEAFF.

The chain has TRBV5-1 and TRBJ1-2; D ambiguous. Germline V gives CDR1 SGHRS, CDR2 YFSETQ. CDR3 length: 12 residues. V lost 0 bases and J lost 4, with 4 bases in between. The CDR3 protein is CASSLGLYGYTF. In nucleotides, the CDR3 is TGCGCCAGCAGCTTGGGACTCTATGGCTACACCTTC.

The chain links TRBV7-9 to TRBJ1-1; 8 positions agree with TRBD1. The germline V gene has CDR1 SEHNR and CDR2 FQNEAQ (reference sequence). V shed 4 bases, J shed 0 bases, and the junction held 13 bases outside the gene matches. The CDR3 contains 18 residues. CDR3 DNA sequence: TGTGCCAGCAGCTCGTACAGGGGGTCGGATCTTATGAACACTGAAGCTTTCTTT. Amino acids: CASSSYRGSDLMNTEAFF.

The chain joins TRBV4-1 to TRBJ1-2; TRBD1 matches 7 bases. The germline CDR1 and CDR2 sequences are MGHRA and YSYEKL. This CDR3 spans 14 amino acids. V shed 3 bases, J shed 4 bases, and the junction held 5 bases outside the gene matches. The CDR3 loop reads CASSQGQIPYGYTF. In nucleotides, the CDR3 is TGCGCCAGCAGCCAGGGACAGATCCCCTATGGCTACACCTTC.

The V and J genes are TRBV2 and TRBJ2-1; 12 bases are shared with TRBD2. V lost 6 bases to trimming and J lost 6 bases; unmatched junction nucleotides: 3. Looked up from germline, CDR1 is SNHLY and CDR2 is FYNNEI. The CDR3 spans 14 residues. The chain's CDR3 is CASSLAGGLNEQFF. In DNA, the CDR3 is TGTGCCAGCAGCCTAGCGGGGGGGCTCAATGAGCAGTTCTTC.

J is TRBJ1-1 and V is TRBV5-1; TRBD1 is a possible D gene (5 bases). Germline V gives CDR1 SGHRS, CDR2 YFSETQ. V was clipped by 0 bases and J by 5 bases, with 8 bases between them. The CDR3 has 13 amino acids. CDR3 region: CASSLGTRTEAFF. The CDR3 region has the DNA TGCGCCAGCAGCTTGGGGACACGGACTGAAGCTTTCTTT.

The chain couples TRBV7-2 to TRBJ2-7, with D maybe TRBD1 (5 bases). The V gene lost 8 bases and the J gene lost 3 bases, with 11 bases spanning the gap. This CDR3 spans 12 amino acids. Germline values: CDR1 SGHTA, CDR2 FQGNSA. The CDR3 loop reads CASGPGYYEQYF. CDR3 coding DNA: TGTGCCAGCGGCCCAGGGTACTACGAGCAGTACTTC.

The chain is built from TRBV7-8 and TRBJ2-3; D is possibly TRBD2 (6 bases). CDR3 size: 15 residues. Germline V gene data show CDR1 as SGHVS and CDR2 as FQNEAQ. The V gene lost 1 base and the J gene lost 2 bases, with 10 bases spanning the gap. CDR3 in DNA: TGTGCCAGCAGCTTAGGACTAGTTCTCACAGATACGCAGTATTTT. Translation: CASSLGLVLTDTQYF.

The chain uses TRBV11-3 and TRBJ1-3, with no clear D. V gave up 5 bases and J gave up 1 base, with 9 bases separating them. CDR1 is SGHNT and CDR2 is YENEEA in the germline V gene. This CDR3 spans 14 amino acids. CDR3 coding DNA: TGTGCCAGCAGCCAAGCTCTTTCTGGAAACACCATATATTTT. Translated: CASSQALSGNTIYF.

This sequence joins TRBV5-1 and TRBJ1-6; TRBD1 agrees at 9 bases. This CDR3 spans 15 amino acids. From germline, CDR1 is SGHRS and CDR2 YFSETQ. The trim removed 7 bases at V and 7 bases at J, leaving 9 bases unmatched. As DNA, the CDR3 is TGCGCCAGCCACCAGTCGACAGGGGGGAATTCACCCCTCCACTTT. Translating it yields CASHQSTGGNSPLHF.

In this sample, this clone turned up once. The chain couples TRBV6-1 to TRBJ2-5; the D is unclear. CDR1 is MNHNS and CDR2 is SASEGT in the germline V gene. The CDR3 spans 16 residues. V shed 4 bases and J shed 2 bases, with 17 bases lying between them. The CDR3 here is CASSGLGGGLQETQYF. The CDR3 DNA reads TGTGCCAGCAGTGGACTCGGCGGCGGCCTGCAAGAGACCCAGTACTTC.

V gene TRBV4-3 combines with J gene TRBJ1-2; TRBD1 is a possible D gene (6 bases). The CDR3 has 15 amino acids. V lost 4 bases, J lost 0 bases, and 12 bases lay in between. The germline V gene encodes CDR1 LGHNA and CDR2 YSLEER. In nucleotides, the CDR3 is TGCGCCAGCAGCCCCGACAGGTTAGCTAACTATGGCTACACCTTC. Translated: CASSPDRLANYGYTF.

This rearrangement joins TRBV5-1 to TRBJ2-1, with TRBD2 identical over 13 bases. Germline-derived CDR1 and CDR2 are SGHRS and YFSETQ. The CDR3 is made up of 16 amino acids. Losses at the gene ends were 5 bases for V and 7 bases for J; bases not matched to a gene: 9. In nucleotides, the CDR3 is TGCGCCAGCAGTCATCGGACTAGCGGGGGTTCGAATGAGCAGTTCTTC. This translates into CASSHRTSGGSNEQFF. Combining the CDR3 with reference TRBV5-1 and TRBJ2-1 gives the whole variable domain KAGVTQTPRYLIKTRGQQVTLSCSPISGHRSVSWYQQTPGQGLQFLFEYFSETQRNKGNFPGRFSGRQFSNSRSEMNVSTLELGDSALYLCASSHRTSGGSNEQFFGPGTRLTVL.

The V call is TRBV7-2, the J call TRBJ1-2; 9 nucleotides align to TRBD1. J was trimmed by 8 bases and V by 5 bases; bases with no gene match: 3. The CDR3 length is 12 residues. Germline CDR1 SGHTA, CDR2 FQGNSA. The CDR3 loop is CASSPDRGGYTF. Written as DNA, the CDR3 is TGTGCCAGCAGCCCGGACAGGGGAGGCTACACCTTC.

The chain uses TRBV30 and TRBJ2-5, with D maybe TRBD1 (7 bases). The V end was cut by 2 bases, the J end by 5 bases, with 21 bases between. From germline, CDR1 is GTSNPN and CDR2 SVGIG (reference sequence). The CDR3 runs 16 residues. As DNA, the CDR3 is TGTGCCTGGAGTCGGACAGGCGGGAAGACCTACGAGACCCAGTACTTC. Translated: CAWSRTGGKTYETQYF.

The V call is TRBV7-8, the J call TRBJ2-7, with a weak D call TRBD1 (5 bases). CDR1 and CDR2 (germline): SGHVS, FQNEAQ. The CDR3 spans 14 residues. Trimming shortened V by 5 bases and J by 3 bases, and 14 bases separated the two germline ends. The CDR3 region has the DNA TGTGCCAGCAGCCTGACGACAGCCAGCTACGAGCAGTACTTC. Translating gives CASSLTTASYEQYF.

The CDR3 protein is CASSRTGISTDTQYF. Written as DNA, the CDR3 is TGCGCCAGCAGCCGGACAGGAATCAGCACAGATACGCAGTATTTT. The gene calls are TRBV5-1 and TRBJ2-3; 7 bases map to TRBD1. Per the germline V gene, CDR1 is SGHRS and CDR2 is YFSETQ. This CDR3 is built from 15 residues. Trimming cost V 4 bases and J 0 bases; bases outside gene matches: 5.

V is TRBV5-6 and J is TRBJ2-5, with TRBD1 identical over 11 bases. The length of the CDR3 is 17 residues. Germline CDR1 SGHDT, CDR2 YYEEEE. With 2 bases clipped from V and 5 bases from J, the junction kept 11 bases outside the gene matches. The CDR3 DNA reads TGTGCCAGCAGCTTCTTCCGGGACAGGGGGTCGAGCGAGACCCAGTACTTC. Residues: CASSFFRDRGSSETQYF.

This chain links TRBV5-4 with TRBJ2-1, with 7 bases matching TRBD1. Germline trimming cut 2 bases from V and 0 bases from J; bases unmatched to any gene: 11. Germline V gene lookup returns CDR1 SGHNT and CDR2 YYREEE (reference sequence). CDR3 length: 18 residues. The CDR3 nucleotides are TGTGCCAGCAGCTTTCCTCTGGGGACAGAGAGCTCCTACAATGAGCAGTTCTTC. This translates into CASSFPLGTESSYNEQFF.

This rearrangement joins TRBV9 to TRBJ1-2; 10 bases agree with TRBD1. CDR3 size: 14 residues. CDR1 and CDR2 (germline): SGDLS, YYNGEE. Losses at the gene ends were 4 bases for V and 7 bases for J; bases not matched to a gene: 7. CDR3 coding DNA: TGTGCCAGCAGCCCTGGGACAGGGGATCTTGGCTACACCTTC. It yields the protein CASSPGTGDLGYTF.

This chain joins TRBV28 and TRBJ2-7; D gene ambiguous. V was trimmed by 2 bases and J by 7 bases, leaving 18 bases between them. CDR3 length: 15 amino acids. CDR1 and CDR2 (germline): MDHEN, SYDVKM. Here the CDR3 reads CASSLQVLPPWEQYF. In DNA, the CDR3 is TGTGCCAGCAGTTTACAGGTTCTCCCGCCGTGGGAGCAGTACTTC.

The table lists this clone with a few counts. The chain recombines TRBV2 with TRBJ1-1; possibly TRBD1 for D (5 bases). V lost 7 bases, J lost 1 base, and 10 bases lay in between. The germline CDR1 and CDR2 sequences are SNHLY and FYNNEI. The CDR3 loop spans 13 amino acids. CDR3 amino acids: CASTRGENTEAFF. CDR3 bases: TGTGCCAGCACGCGGGGGGAGAACACTGAAGCTTTCTTT.

The rearrangement joins TRBV10-3 to TRBJ1-1, with 7 nucleotides matching TRBD1. Germline CDR1 reads ENHRY; CDR2 reads SYGVKD. With V trimmed by 3 bases and J by 0 bases, 1 base remained unmatched. This CDR3 is 14 amino acids long. CDR3 nucleotide sequence: TGTGCCATCAGTGACGACAGGGTGAACACTGAAGCTTTCTTT. Its translation: CAISDDRVNTEAFF.

The chain links TRBV6-1 to TRBJ1-5; a possible D gene is TRBD1 (6 bases). The CDR3 runs to 13 residues. The germline V gene has CDR1 MNHNS and CDR2 SASEGT. V shed 4 bases and J shed 5 bases, with 9 bases lying between them. CDR3 residues: CASSVGGDQPQHF. Here the CDR3 DNA reads TGTGCCAGCAGTGTAGGGGGAGATCAGCCCCAGCATTTT.

The V and J genes are TRBV7-9 and TRBJ1-2, with a possible D match to TRBD1 (5 bases). Germline CDR1 reads SEHNR; CDR2 reads FQNEAQ (reference sequence). V lost 7 bases to trimming and J lost 5 bases, with 14 bases between them. The CDR3 is 13 amino acids. The CDR3 region has the DNA TGTGCCAGCAATAGTGACAGCCGTTATGGCTACACCTTC. Amino acids: CASNSDSRYGYTF.